This record concerns one T cell receptor (beta chain) sequence. Its target is unknown. Between the trimmed V and J ends, which lost 4 bases and 3 bases, there was a span of 6 bases. The CDR3 has 13 amino acids. Germline assignment: CDR1 KGHSH and CDR2 LQKENI. TCRdb's copy holds only in-frame clones and misses some; the assay was immunoSEQ multiplex PCR. The table shows 23,000 or so clones, with about 76% occurring only once. The time point: week 5, during vaccination. Every single dose of the vaccine, 300 ug of mutant IDH1 20-mer peptide, came with topical imiquimod. Each tumor in the donors was a new WHO grade 3 or 4 astrocytoma, IDH1-mutant and ATRX-lost. The data were taken from a study of a mutant IDH1 vaccine in newly diagnosed glioma. About the research overall: Patients arrived already treated with radiotherapy, temozolomide, or both, most having had both.

The study, taken as a whole, reports: Changes in the top peripheral T cell clonotypes seemingly had no bearing on pseudoprogression.

The sequence was collected from a man between 35 and 55 years old with glioma. Sequencing was performed on PBMCs, taken from a glioma patient whose treatment included an IDH1 peptide vaccine. The chain has TRBV18 and TRBJ2-2; D remains ambiguous. CDR3 nucleotides: TGTGCCAGCTCACGAGCTCACACCGGGGAGCTGTTTTTT. This codes for CASSRAHTGELFF.